This entry lists 26 T cell receptor beta chains sequenced from one sample in a study of blood T cell repertoires in COVID-19. Data came from immunoSEQ multiplex PCR; TCRdb stores just in-frame clones and leaves some out. This sample carries approximately 110,000 clones, more than 80% of them seen once, and the ten largest clones take about a third. Sample: peripheral blood. The receptors here all came from an elderly woman with acute or convalescent COVID-19.

The chain uses TRBV29-1 and TRBJ1-2; maybe TRBD1 (5 bases). Germline V gives CDR1 SQVTM, CDR2 ANQGSEA. The CDR3 spans 12 residues. Trimming removed 3 bases from V and 3 bases from J, with 8 bases in between. CDR3 coding DNA: TGCAGCGTTGAGGGGCATTACTATGGCTACACCTTC. It codes for CSVEGHYYGYTF.

This chain joins TRBV18 and TRBJ2-1, with D tentatively TRBD1 (5 bases). This CDR3 has 13 amino acids. Germline lookup yields CDR1 KGHSH and CDR2 LQKENI. V shed 0 bases and J shed 16 bases, with 16 bases lying between them. Here the CDR3 reads CASSPPTDQYGFF. In nucleotides, the CDR3 is TGTGCCAGCTCACCACCGACAGATCAATACGGTTTCTTC.

The genes are TRBV25-1 and TRBJ1-2, with D unclear. V lost 2 bases, J lost 4 bases, and 5 bases lay in between. Germline CDR1 reads MGHDK; CDR2 reads SYGVNS. The CDR3 is 12 residues long. This CDR3 is CASSENSYGYTF. The CDR3 DNA reads as TGTGCCAGCAGTGAAAACAGCTATGGCTACACCTTC.

The chain has TRBV5-4 and TRBJ2-7; 9 bases fit TRBD1. Germline loops: CDR1 SGHNT, CDR2 YYREEE (reference sequence). Trimming cost V 3 bases and J 0 bases; bases outside gene matches: 7. The CDR3 totals 16 residues. As DNA, the CDR3 is TGTGCCAGCAGCTCCGCCTCGACAGGGGGCTCCTACGAGCAGTACTTC. It is translated as CASSSASTGGSYEQYF.

In DNA, the CDR3 is TGTGCCACCAGCAGAGAACCGGGTAGCGGGTTGGATACGCAGTATTTT. Amino acids: CATSREPGSGLDTQYF. The chain employs TRBV15 and TRBJ2-3, with TRBD2 matching 7 bases. Germline V gene sequence: CDR1 LNHNV, CDR2 YYDKDF (reference sequence). Losses at the gene ends were 0 bases for V and 6 bases for J; bases not matched to a gene: 9. This CDR3 is 16 amino acids long.

Worth noting for this clone: Other DNA variants within this sample encode the same CDR3. The chain links TRBV19 to TRBJ2-7; D may be TRBD2 (6 bases). Per the germline V gene, CDR1 is LNHDA and CDR2 is SQIVND (reference sequence). CDR3 length equals 14 residues. V dropped 6 bases and J dropped 0 bases, with 12 bases sitting between them. CDR3 in amino acids: CASRPRGNSYEQYF. In nucleotides, the CDR3 is TGTGCCAGTAGACCCCGGGGGAACTCCTACGAGCAGTACTTC. Full variable domain (remainder filled in from reference TRBV19 and TRBJ2-7): DGGITQSPKYLFRKEGQNVTLSCEQNLNHDAMYWYRQDPGQGLRLIYYSQIVNDFQKGDIAEGYSVSREKKESFPLTVTSAQKNPTAFYLCASRPRGNSYEQYFGPGTRLTVT.

V usage is TRBV7-9 and J usage is TRBJ2-7, with 8 bases aligning to TRBD1. Germline values: CDR1 SEHNR, CDR2 FQNEAQ (reference sequence). V trimming: 3 bases; J trimming: 7 bases; junction bases outside the gene matches: 8. This CDR3 region has 14 residues. The CDR3 coding sequence is TGTGCCAGCAGCTTCCCCTGGACAGGGAGTGAGCAGTACTTC. Amino acids: CASSFPWTGSEQYF.

The V call is TRBV5-1, the J call TRBJ2-7; 10 nucleotides line up with TRBD1. Germline values: CDR1 SGHRS, CDR2 YFSETQ. The V gene end was trimmed by 1 base and the J gene end by 0 bases; junction bases not matched to a gene: 10. CDR3 length equals 18 residues. The DNA of the CDR3 is TGCGCCAGCAGCTTGTTCGGGACAGGGGTAGACTCCTCCTACGAGCAGTACTTC. Its protein is CASSLFGTGVDSSYEQYF. The full variable domain, with the rest looked up from reference TRBV5-1 and TRBJ2-7, is KAGVTQTPRYLIKTRGQQVTLSCSPISGHRSVSWYQQTPGQGLQFLFEYFSETQRNKGNFPGRFSGRQFSNSRSEMNVSTLELGDSALYLCASSLFGTGVDSSYEQYFGPGTRLTVT.

This chain links TRBV23-1 with TRBJ2-3; 8 positions agree with TRBD1. Being an ORF, TRBV23-1 has a function that is uncertain. Germline trimming cut 0 bases from V and 3 bases from J; bases unmatched to any gene: 8. This CDR3 is built from 17 residues. The CDR3 spells CASSQSSPGGVTDTQYF. CDR3 coding DNA: TGCGCCAGCAGTCAATCGTCGCCAGGGGGCGTGACAGATACGCAGTATTTT.

The rearrangement links TRBV2 to TRBJ1-2; D gene uncertain. CDR1 and CDR2 from the germline V gene are SNHLY and FYNNEI. The V gene lost 4 bases and the J gene lost 2 bases, with 8 bases spanning the gap. The CDR3 covers 13 residues. Written as DNA, the CDR3 is TGTGCCAGCAGTGTACTGATGAACTATGGCTACACCTTC. Its translation: CASSVLMNYGYTF.

This clone was found a few times. This chain connects TRBV2 to TRBJ2-1; D might be TRBD1 (6 bases). V was trimmed by 5 bases and J by 8 bases, leaving 13 bases between them. Germline loops: CDR1 SNHLY, CDR2 FYNNEI. The CDR3 is 13 residues long. This CDR3 reads CASSTGFRDEQFF. CDR3 sequence (DNA): TGTGCCAGCAGTACAGGGTTTCGGGATGAGCAGTTCTTC.

This clone has only one observation. V is TRBV19 and J is TRBJ1-6, with TRBD1 matching over 7 bases. Per the germline V gene, CDR1 is LNHDA and CDR2 is SQIVND (reference sequence). CDR3 size: 13 residues. With V trimmed by 5 bases and J by 8 bases, 3 bases remained unmatched. Here the CDR3 DNA reads TGTGCCAGTAGTTTCCAGGGGGATTCACCCCTCCACTTT. Amino acid sequence: CASSFQGDSPLHF.

The chain is built from TRBV7-2 and TRBJ2-7; D is undetermined. This CDR3 spans 14 amino acids. V lost 5 bases to trimming and J lost 2 bases, with 13 bases between them. Looked up from germline, CDR1 is SGHTA and CDR2 is FQGNSA. The CDR3 loop is CASSPHSSTYEQYF. CDR3 in DNA: TGTGCCAGCAGCCCTCACAGCTCTACCTACGAGCAGTACTTC.

The V and J genes are TRBV5-6 and TRBJ2-5; 11 nucleotides align to TRBD2. J lost 4 bases, V lost 0 bases, and 2 bases had no gene match. Germline V CDR1 and CDR2: SGHDT, YYEEEE. There are 15 residues in the CDR3. The CDR3 DNA reads as TGTGCCAGCAGCTTGGGGCTAGCGGGGGGAGAGACCCAGTACTTC. This translates into CASSLGLAGGETQYF. Full variable domain (missing parts from reference TRBV5-6 and TRBJ2-5): DAGVTQSPTHLIKTRGQQVTLRCSPKSGHDTVSWYQQALGQGPQFIFQYYEEEERQRGNFPDRFSGHQFPNYSSELNVNALLLGDSALYLCASSLGLAGGETQYFGPGTRLLVL.

The chain is built from TRBV6-2 or TRBV6-3 and TRBJ2-1; D is uncertain. This CDR3 spans 11 amino acids. CDR1 MNHEY and CDR2 SVGEGT come from the germline V gene. Trimming left V 5 bases short and J 6 bases short, with 5 bases between. The CDR3 DNA reads as TGTGCCAGCAGTCTGGCCAATGAGCAGTTCTTC. This encodes CASSLANEQFF.

The chain combines TRBV12-3 or TRBV12-4 with TRBJ2-5; D gene unclear. CDR3 length equals 11 residues. V dropped 8 bases and J dropped 0 bases, with 4 bases sitting between them. CDR3 nucleotides: TGTGCCAGCCGGTACCAAGAGACCCAGTACTTC. Protein sequence: CASRYQETQYF.

This clone was recorded once. V gene TRBV19 combines with J gene TRBJ1-4; tentatively, D is TRBD1 (5 bases). The ends were cut back, 5 bases at V and 3 bases at J, with 10 bases in the middle. The CDR3 covers 14 residues. Germline CDR1 reads LNHDA; CDR2 reads SQIVND (reference sequence). The CDR3 region is CASSPTVANEKLFF. DNA of the CDR3: TGTGCCAGTAGTCCGACAGTTGCTAATGAAAAACTGTTTTTT.

This clone occurred once. The chain recombines TRBV18 with TRBJ2-7; D may be TRBD1 (5 bases). V was trimmed by 6 bases and J by 6 bases, leaving 15 bases between them. Germline loops: CDR1 KGHSH, CDR2 LQKENI. The CDR3 runs 13 residues. CDR3 in DNA: TGTGCCAGCTCGCCAAGACCAGGGTTCGAGCAGTACTTC. Translating gives CASSPRPGFEQYF.

This chain connects TRBV7-9 to TRBJ1-2; D unresolved. The CDR3 length is 15 residues. Germline V lookup: CDR1 SEHNR, CDR2 FQNEAQ (reference sequence). V lost 5 bases and J lost 4, with 17 bases in between. Here the CDR3 DNA reads TGTGCCAGCAGCAGCCTGCCCGGCGGGCGCTATGGCTACACCTTC. Translated, it gives CASSSLPGGRYGYTF. The whole variable domain, filled in from reference TRBV7-9 and TRBJ1-2, reads DTGVSQNPRHKITKRGQNVTFRCDPISEHNRLYWYRQTLGQGPEFLTYFQNEAQLEKSRLLSDRFSAERPKGSFSTLEIQRTEQGDSAMYLCASSSLPGGRYGYTFGSGTRLTVV.

The chain joins TRBV5-1 to TRBJ2-7; D remains unclear. The V gene lost 4 bases and the J gene lost 1 base, with 6 bases spanning the gap. The germline V gene has CDR1 SGHRS and CDR2 YFSETQ. The length of the CDR3 is 12 residues. This CDR3 is CASSISSYEQYF. CDR3 sequence (DNA): TGCGCCAGCAGCATCTCTTCCTACGAGCAGTACTTC.

This chain uses TRBV19 with TRBJ1-3; D unresolved. Germline V lookup: CDR1 LNHDA, CDR2 SQIVND (reference sequence). The CDR3 covers 11 residues. V was pared by 7 bases and J by 4 bases, with 5 bases between. The DNA of the CDR3 is TGTGCCAGTACCCTCGGAAACACCATATATTTT. Protein sequence: CASTLGNTIYF.

V usage is TRBV2 and J usage is TRBJ2-5; 7 positions agree with TRBD2. Germline loops: CDR1 SNHLY, CDR2 FYNNEI. This CDR3 comprises 14 residues. The trim removed 8 bases at V and 0 bases at J, leaving 6 bases unmatched. The CDR3 DNA follows: TGTGCCAGCGGCGCCGGGGGGAACCAAGAGACCCAGTACTTC. This translates into CASGAGGNQETQYF.

The chain recombines TRBV28 with TRBJ1-4; D possibly corresponds to TRBD1 (5 bases). The V gene's germline CDR1 is MDHEN and CDR2 SYDVKM. The V end was cut by 6 bases, the J end by 5 bases, with 19 bases between. This CDR3 comprises 16 residues. DNA for the CDR3: TGTGCCAGCAGGTCCGTCGGTTGGGGCCGGAATGAAAAACTGTTTTTT. It specifies CASRSVGWGRNEKLFF. Full variable domain (outside the CDR3, taken from reference TRBV28 and TRBJ1-4): DVKVTQSSRYLVKRTGEKVFLECVQDMDHENMFWYRQDPGLGLRLIYFSYDVKMKEKGDIPEGYSVSREKKERFSLILESASTNQTSMYLCASRSVGWGRNEKLFFGSGTQLSVL.

The chain joins TRBV18 to TRBJ2-2, with 10 bases matching TRBD1. This CDR3 has 14 amino acids. Looked up from germline, CDR1 is KGHSH and CDR2 is LQKENI. CDR3 residues: CAGTGALNTGELFF. The CDR3, as DNA: TGTGCTGGGACAGGGGCTCTGAACACCGGGGAGCTGTTTTTT. Full variable domain (outside the CDR3, taken from reference TRBV18 and TRBJ2-2): NAGVMQNPRHLVRRRGQEARLRCSPMKGHSHVYWYRQLPEEGLKFMVYLQKENIIDESGMPKERFSAEFPKEGPSILRIQQVVRGDSAAYFCAGTGALNTGELFFGEGSRLTVL.

This chain connects TRBV15 to TRBJ1-3; maybe TRBD1 (5 bases). Germline V gene lookup returns CDR1 LNHNV and CDR2 YYDKDF (reference sequence). V was cut by 1 base and J by 0 bases, with 10 bases left in between. This CDR3 region has 16 residues. DNA of the CDR3: TGTGCCACCAGCAGAGGCAGGGCGGACTCTGGAAACACCATATATTTT. Amino acid sequence: CATSRGRADSGNTIYF.

This clone was detected only a few times. V and J are TRBV5-1 and TRBJ2-1, with TRBD2 as a possible D gene (5 bases). Germline CDR1 is SGHRS and CDR2 is YFSETQ. V dropped 4 bases and J dropped 12 bases, with 14 bases sitting between them. CDR3 size: 12 residues. The CDR3 loop is CASSLGVAGQFF. As DNA, the CDR3 is TGCGCCAGCAGCCTGGGAGTGGCAGGGCAGTTCTTC. Filled out from reference TRBV5-1 and TRBJ2-1, the complete variable domain reads KAGVTQTPRYLIKTRGQQVTLSCSPISGHRSVSWYQQTPGQGLQFLFEYFSETQRNKGNFPGRFSGRQFSNSRSEMNVSTLELGDSALYLCASSLGVAGQFFGPGTRLTVL.